The 21 T cell receptor beta chains given below trace back to one sample, sequenced in a study of blood T cells in healthy people across ages (dated by TCRdb to 2015 to 2017). Library preparation used 5' RACE. Sequencing relied on an Illumina HiSeq 2500. The second PCR ran for roughly 6 to 11 cycles and used a J-beta primer mix along with a sample-barcoded 5' primer. TCRdb reanalyzed the raw reads on its own, using fastp at Q25 for trimming and MiXCR for clone calling, and kept in-frame beta chains. Each CDR3 protein gets just one entry, which takes the most common genes and DNA from the rows behind it. This sample lists 800,000 to 900,000 distinct CDR3 sequences; approximately 59% were detected once. The ten largest account for about 30% of the sample. The sequenced material came from blood. Every receptor here comes from a young man in good health.

The CDR3 reads CANGQGDPETQYF. CDR3 sequence (DNA): TGTGCCAACGGACAGGGGGACCCAGAGACCCAGTACTTC. The chain has TRBV10-3 and TRBJ2-5, with 10 bases matching TRBD1. Germline V lookup: CDR1 ENHRY, CDR2 SYGVKD. Trimming cost V 10 bases and J 4 bases; bases outside gene matches: 6. The CDR3 has 13 amino acids.

Only a few counts were recorded for this clonotype. The rearrangement uses TRBV7-3 and TRBJ2-1, with D possibly matching TRBD2 (7 bases). V lost 6 bases to trimming and J lost 8 bases, with 17 bases between them. Per germline, CDR1 SGHTA and CDR2 FQGTGA. CDR3 size: 14 residues. CDR3 DNA: TGTGCCAGCAGTGTTGACGGGGGGCCCTATGAGCAGTTCTTC. Translation gives CASSVDGGPYEQFF.

This clonotype was counted a single time. This chain links TRBV5-1 with TRBJ2-1; no firm D call. The CDR3 is made up of 16 amino acids. The V gene's germline CDR1 is SGHRS and CDR2 YFSETQ. V was pared by 0 bases and J by 0 bases, with 10 bases between. The CDR3 DNA follows: TGCGCCAGCAGCTTGGACGTGGACCGCTCCTACAATGAGCAGTTCTTC. Amino acid sequence: CASSLDVDRSYNEQFF.

This clonotype occurred a few times. This chain connects TRBV6-2 or TRBV6-3 to TRBJ2-7, with TRBD1 identical over 9 bases. The length of the CDR3 is 15 residues. Germline trimming cut 7 bases from V and 0 bases from J; bases unmatched to any gene: 7. CDR1 is MNHEY and CDR2 is SVGEGT in the germline V gene. This CDR3 reads CASTLGQGISYEQYF. The CDR3 DNA follows: TGTGCCAGCACCTTGGGACAGGGTATCTCCTACGAGCAGTACTTC.

The chain employs TRBV28 and TRBJ2-2; D call uncertain. CDR1 is MDHEN, CDR2 SYDVKM, per germline. This CDR3 has 14 residues. Trimming removed 7 bases at V and 4 bases at J, with 13 bases between. CDR3 sequence reads: CASTSPSGTGELFF. The CDR3 coding sequence is TGTGCCAGCACCTCCCCCTCCGGCACCGGGGAGCTGTTTTTT.

This clonotype was detected only a few times. This chain connects TRBV6-5 to TRBJ1-4; TRBD1 is a possible D gene (6 bases). The V end was cut by 1 base, the J end by 3 bases, with 15 bases between. From germline, CDR1 is MNHEY and CDR2 SVGAGI. The CDR3 is 17 residues long. The CDR3 nucleotides read TGTGCCAGCAGTTACTTACGGGGGGGCGGATCTAATGAAAAACTGTTTTTT. Amino acids: CASSYLRGGGSNEKLFF.

This rearrangement joins TRBV28 to TRBJ1-4; 8 positions agree with TRBD1. The trim removed 4 bases at V and 8 bases at J, leaving 9 bases unmatched. This CDR3 has 15 residues. Germline CDR1 MDHEN, CDR2 SYDVKM. CDR3 sequence reads: CASSSFGTGGEKLFF. DNA for the CDR3: TGTGCCAGCAGTTCCTTCGGGACAGGTGGGGAAAAACTGTTTTTT. Drawing the rest from reference TRBV28 and TRBJ1-4, the complete variable domain is DVKVTQSSRYLVKRTGEKVFLECVQDMDHENMFWYRQDPGLGLRLIYFSYDVKMKEKGDIPEGYSVSREKKERFSLILESASTNQTSMYLCASSSFGTGGEKLFFGSGTQLSVL.

The rearrangement joins TRBV19 to TRBJ2-3, with a weak D call TRBD1 (5 bases). Trimming pared 3 bases from V and 1 base from J, leaving 8 bases between. This CDR3 is built from 14 residues. Per the germline V gene, CDR1 is LNHDA and CDR2 is SQIVND (reference sequence). The CDR3 here is CASSIGRGTDTQYF. The CDR3, as DNA: TGTGCCAGTAGTATCGGCAGGGGCACAGATACGCAGTATTTT.

V usage is TRBV5-1 and J usage is TRBJ2-7; 12 bases are a match to TRBD1. V lost 4 bases, J lost 5 bases, and 16 bases stayed unmatched. The CDR3 runs 18 residues. Germline V gives CDR1 SGHRS, CDR2 YFSETQ. This CDR3 is CASSPGTGGSTILHEQYF. In DNA form, the CDR3 reads TGCGCCAGCAGCCCCGGGACAGGGGGCAGTACGATTCTTCACGAGCAGTACTTC.

The chain is built from TRBV7-2 and TRBJ2-5; D is possibly TRBD1 (5 bases). Germline assignment: CDR1 SGHTA and CDR2 FQGNSA. Trimming took off 1 base at V and 2 bases at J, with 14 bases between the two ends. This CDR3 contains 16 residues. CDR3 amino acids: CASSLGGLAEQETQYF. For the CDR3, the DNA is TGTGCCAGCAGCTTAGGGGGCTTGGCGGAACAAGAGACCCAGTACTTC.

The J gene is TRBJ2-1, the V gene TRBV20-1; no clear D. V was shortened by 2 bases and J by 7 bases, with 24 bases between the two germline ends. Germline values: CDR1 DFQATT, CDR2 SNEGSKA (reference sequence). The CDR3 is made up of 17 amino acids. For the CDR3, the DNA is TGCAGTGCTAGAAACGTTCAGAGGTGGGAAGAGTGGAATGAGCAGTTCTTC. Its translation is CSARNVQRWEEWNEQFF.

This clonotype has a count of ten or more. The rearrangement joins TRBV5-1 to TRBJ2-7; D unresolved. This CDR3 has 13 residues. V shed 0 bases and J shed 6 bases, with 10 bases lying between them. CDR1 is SGHRS and CDR2 is YFSETQ in the germline V gene. The CDR3 spells CASSLDRRSEQYF. CDR3 DNA: TGCGCCAGCAGCTTGGATCGGCGTTCCGAGCAGTACTTC.

This clonotype was counted between two and nine times. The chain uses TRBV10-3 and TRBJ2-5, with TRBD1 matching over 7 bases. J was trimmed by 5 bases and V by 8 bases; bases with no gene match: 5. The CDR3 runs to 12 residues. Germline lookup yields CDR1 ENHRY and CDR2 SYGVKD. For the CDR3, the DNA is TGTGCCATCGGGACAGAGCAGGAGACCCAGTACTTC. Encoded protein: CAIGTEQETQYF.

The chain employs TRBV6-5 and TRBJ2-5; TRBD1 matches 7 bases. The J call is uncertain, as TRBJ2-7 better fits the DNA end. CDR1 MNHEY and CDR2 SVGAGI come from the germline V gene. The CDR3 covers 13 residues. CDR3 residues: CASSRRTGGEQYF. CDR3 in DNA: TGTGCCAGCAGTCGCCGGACAGGAGGCGAGCAGTACTTC.

This clonotype was found a few times. This chain joins TRBV29-1 and TRBJ2-3; no clear D. Germline V gene lookup returns CDR1 SQVTM and CDR2 ANQGSEA. Trimming left V 5 bases short and J 1 base short, with 10 bases between. The CDR3 has 13 residues. The CDR3, as DNA: TGCAGCGTTATCCCTTTGGGCACAGATACGCAGTATTTT. It encodes CSVIPLGTDTQYF.

This chain connects TRBV12-3 or TRBV12-4 to TRBJ2-7; D is undetermined. V shed 7 bases and J shed 2 bases, with 12 bases lying between them. CDR3 size: 13 residues. Here the CDR3 DNA reads TGTGCCAGCACCCTAGACACCACCTACGAGCAGTACTTC. It yields the protein CASTLDTTYEQYF.

The table lists this clonotype with a count of one. The V and J genes are TRBV5-5 and TRBJ2-3, with a tentative D call TRBD1 (6 bases). Trimming stripped 2 bases from V and 0 bases from J, with 10 bases between. Per the germline V gene, CDR1 is SGHKS and CDR2 is YYEKEE (reference sequence). The CDR3 extends over 15 amino acids. The CDR3 DNA follows: TGTGCCAGCAGCTTTATGGGACAAAGCACAGATACGCAGTATTTT. This encodes CASSFMGQSTDTQYF.

This rearrangement joins TRBV2 to TRBJ2-5, with D uncertain. The CDR3 loop spans 11 amino acids. Per germline, CDR1 SNHLY and CDR2 FYNNEI. The CDR3 DNA reads TGTGCTGTTTTGGCTCAAGAGACCCAGTACTTC. This codes for CAVLAQETQYF.

The chain joins TRBV12-3 or TRBV12-4 to TRBJ1-6, with D possibly being TRBD1 (5 bases). V lost 4 bases, J lost 9 bases, and 13 bases lay in between. CDR3 length: 14 residues. The CDR3 DNA reads TGTGCCAGCAGTTGGACAAGGGATGGTTCACCCCTCCACTTT. It specifies CASSWTRDGSPLHF.

This clonotype was found a few times. This chain uses TRBV12-3 or TRBV12-4 with TRBJ2-7; weak D call: TRBD2 (5 bases). With 4 bases removed from V and 12 bases from J, the gap between germline ends came to 13 bases. The CDR3 runs 11 residues. In nucleotides, the CDR3 is TGTGCCAGCAGTTCCGGGGTGGATCTGTACTTC. It translates to CASSSGVDLYF.

This sequence joins TRBV6-5 and TRBJ2-5; 7 nucleotides align to TRBD2. CDR1 and CDR2 (germline): MNHEY, SVGAGI. The V gene end was trimmed by 1 base and the J gene end by 1 base; junction bases not matched to a gene: 3. The CDR3 sequence is 15 residues long. The CDR3 DNA follows: TGTGCCAGCAGTTACTTGAGGGAGGGCCAAGAGACCCAGTACTTC. The encoded protein is CASSYLREGQETQYF.